These 18 T cell receptor beta chains were all obtained from the same sample, sequenced in a study of OX40 agonist ivuxolimab in advanced cancers. The library was produced with the immunoSEQ multiplex PCR assay. The clones in this table, taken by TCRdb from immuneACCESS, are in-frame only. Not every clone is retained; where verified, under half of the shortfall comes from an unresolved V gene, and the cause of the rest is unknown. The table for this sample lists tens of thousands of clones; over 75% of them were counted only once. Less than 2% of the sample belongs to the ten largest clones. The specimen was CD4+ or CD8+ T cells sorted from blood, collected in a trial of the OX40 agonist ivuxolimab. These receptor sequences come from an adult with an advanced solid tumor such as melanoma, head and neck, liver or kidney cancer.

The rearrangement links TRBV7-2 to TRBJ2-7, with no clear D. There are 13 residues in the CDR3. Germline V gene lookup returns CDR1 SGHTA and CDR2 FQGNSA. The V end lost 0 bases, the J end lost 5 bases, and 8 bases lay between the germline ends. CDR3 DNA: TGTGCCAGCAGCTTAGCGGGGTGGGACGAGCAGTACTTC. This gives the protein CASSLAGWDEQYF. Based on the CDR3 plus reference TRBV7-2 and TRBJ2-7, the full variable domain is GAGVSQSPSNKVTEKGKDVELRCDPISGHTALYWYRQSLGQGLEFLIYFQGNSAPDKSGLPSDRFSAERTGGSVSTLTIQRTQQEDSAVYLCASSLAGWDEQYFGPGTRLTVT.

J is TRBJ1-3 and V is TRBV10-3; D is undetermined. V was shortened by 6 bases and J by 0 bases, with 3 bases between the two germline ends. This CDR3 is 12 amino acids long. The germline V gene has CDR1 ENHRY and CDR2 SYGVKD. CDR3 loop: CAISLSGNTIYF. The CDR3 DNA reads as TGTGCCATCAGCCTCTCTGGAAACACCATATATTTT.

The rearrangement links TRBV7-3 to TRBJ2-7, with a possible D match to TRBD2 (6 bases). Trimming removed 4 bases at V and 6 bases at J, with 13 bases between. CDR1 and CDR2 (germline): SGHTA, FQGTGA. The CDR3 has 13 amino acids. As DNA, the CDR3 is TGTGCCAGCAGCTCCGACCACGGGGGCGAGCAGTACTTC. The encoded protein is CASSSDHGGEQYF.

The chain links TRBV18 to TRBJ2-5, with no clear D. Germline loops: CDR1 KGHSH, CDR2 LQKENI. The CDR3 is made up of 12 amino acids. V lost 2 bases and J lost 0, with 1 base in between. The DNA of the CDR3 is TGTGCCAGCTCACCATACCAAGAGACCCAGTACTTC. This codes for CASSPYQETQYF.

The chain carries TRBV11-2 and TRBJ1-4; no clear D gene. V was clipped by 5 bases and J by 8 bases, with 18 bases between them. In germline, CDR1 is SGHAT, CDR2 FQNNGV. This CDR3 is 15 amino acids long. CDR3 coding DNA: TGTGCCAGCAGCGAGATAGGACGGCGGGGAGAAAAACTGTTTTTT. Its translation is CASSEIGRRGEKLFF.

The chain couples TRBV30 to TRBJ1-5; 8 nucleotides align to TRBD1. Germline V CDR1 and CDR2: GTSNPN, SVGIG (reference sequence). The CDR3 is made up of 13 amino acids. V dropped 3 bases and J dropped 8; count of bases not matched to a gene: 6. Here the CDR3 DNA reads TGTGCCTGGAGCCCGGACAGGGAAAAGCCCCAGCATTTT. As protein: CAWSPDREKPQHF.

This clone was counted a few times. The chain uses TRBV19 and TRBJ1-1; 7 nucleotides match TRBD1. CDR1 is LNHDA, CDR2 SQIVND, per germline (reference sequence). Trimming cost V 6 bases and J 8 bases; bases outside gene matches: 15. The CDR3 runs to 15 residues. CDR3 in DNA: TGTGCCAGTAGGCTATCGACAGGGATTTTCGCAGAAGCTTTCTTT. Translating gives CASRLSTGIFAEAFF.

This chain links TRBV19 with TRBJ1-1; D gene ambiguous. The germline V gene encodes CDR1 LNHDA and CDR2 SQIVND (reference sequence). This CDR3 region has 13 residues. Trimming removed 5 bases at V and 1 base at J, with 8 bases between. DNA of the CDR3: TGTGCCAGTAGTTCGCAGGAGAACACTGAAGCTTTCTTT. The encoded protein is CASSSQENTEAFF.

The chain joins TRBV5-4 to TRBJ2-3; the match to TRBD2 covers 11 bases. The germline V gene encodes CDR1 SGHNT and CDR2 YYREEE (reference sequence). V lost 3 bases, J lost 0 bases, and 3 bases stayed unmatched. The CDR3 is 16 residues long. This chain's CDR3 is CASSSRLAGSTDTQYF. Written as DNA, the CDR3 is TGTGCCAGCAGCTCCCGACTAGCGGGGAGCACAGATACGCAGTATTTT.

The chain employs TRBV11-1 and TRBJ2-5; the D gene is possibly TRBD1 (5 bases). This CDR3 has 14 amino acids. The V gene's germline CDR1 is SGHAT and CDR2 FQDESV (reference sequence). Trimming stripped 1 base from V and 1 base from J, with 7 bases between. DNA for the CDR3: TGTGCCAGCAGCTTAGGACAGTTCCAAGAGACCCAGTACTTC. Its protein product is CASSLGQFQETQYF.

This clone was recorded a few times. The J gene is TRBJ2-7, the V gene TRBV27, with D perhaps TRBD2 (5 bases). Trimming took off 5 bases at V and 2 bases at J, with 13 bases between the two ends. The CDR3 runs to 14 residues. Germline V gene sequence: CDR1 MNHEY, CDR2 SMNVEV (reference sequence). CDR3 DNA: TGTGCCAGCAGTCCCTCGCGCGGGCCCTACGAGCAGTACTTC. It translates to CASSPSRGPYEQYF.

The V call is TRBV5-4, the J call TRBJ1-2; D unresolved. Per germline, CDR1 SGHNT and CDR2 YYREEE (reference sequence). There are 14 residues in the CDR3. V was cut by 0 bases and J by 2 bases, with 8 bases left in between. CDR3 sequence reads: CASSLALGNYGYTF. CDR3 nucleotides: TGTGCCAGCAGCTTGGCGCTGGGGAACTATGGCTACACCTTC.

This clone was found once. The V gene is TRBV30, the J gene TRBJ2-3, with no clear D. The CDR3 has 11 amino acids. Germline V gene sequence: CDR1 GTSNPN, CDR2 SVGIG (reference sequence). The V end was cut by 5 bases, the J end by 5 bases, with 8 bases between. The CDR3 loop is CAWEARDTQYF. The CDR3 DNA sequence: TGTGCCTGGGAGGCGCGAGATACGCAGTATTTT.

This chain uses TRBV27 with TRBJ1-5; D gene ambiguous. CDR1 MNHEY and CDR2 SMNVEV come from the germline V gene (reference sequence). The V end was cut by 5 bases, the J end by 1 base, with 12 bases between. There are 15 residues in the CDR3. The CDR3 DNA reads as TGTGCCAGCAGTCCCCGACGTGGGAGCAATCAGCCCCAGCATTTT. It is translated as CASSPRRGSNQPQHF.

The J gene is TRBJ1-3, the V gene TRBV6-5; D is perhaps TRBD1 (5 bases). Between the trimmed V and J ends, which lost 2 bases and 0 bases, there was a span of 11 bases. The CDR3 totals 16 residues. Germline-derived CDR1 and CDR2 are MNHEY and SVGAGI. CDR3 nucleotides: TGTGCCAGCAGTTACGGAGGGAGGGGCTCTGGAAACACCATATATTTT. It codes for CASSYGGRGSGNTIYF.

This chain joins TRBV29-1 and TRBJ2-7; D is perhaps TRBD1 (5 bases). Germline lookup yields CDR1 SQVTM and CDR2 ANQGSEA. The CDR3 is 13 amino acids. V was trimmed by 3 bases and J by 2 bases, leaving 11 bases between them. CDR3 residues: CSVEETGAYEQYF. CDR3 DNA sequence: TGCAGCGTTGAGGAAACAGGAGCCTACGAGCAGTACTTC.

The rearrangement uses TRBV18 and TRBJ2-7; D might be TRBD2 (5 bases). The CDR3 length is 14 residues. Per germline, CDR1 KGHSH and CDR2 LQKENI. Trimming left V 3 bases short and J 1 base short, with 10 bases between. CDR3 region: CASSPREASYEQYF. In nucleotides, the CDR3 is TGTGCCAGCTCACCTCGGGAAGCATCCTACGAGCAGTACTTC.

This chain links TRBV5-1 with TRBJ2-5, with 10 positions matching TRBD2. The CDR3 loop spans 16 amino acids. Germline loops: CDR1 SGHRS, CDR2 YFSETQ. With V trimmed by 0 bases and J by 2 bases, 4 bases remained unmatched. The CDR3, as DNA: TGCGCCAGCAGCTTGGGACCAGCGGGGGGGCAAGAGACCCAGTACTTC. Encoded protein: CASSLGPAGGQETQYF.